Listed below are T cell receptor beta chains from one sample, sequenced in a study of CD8 T cells in Susac syndrome. TCRdb re-called the immunoSEQ multiplex PCR reads with MiXCR, one entry per CDR3 protein. The sample carries 55,000 to 70,000 distinct CDR3 sequences, about 95% recorded once. Sequenced input: CD8+ T cells from PBMCs. The source is a human donor in good health. Both conserved end residues are part of each CDR3. The order of the fields is D gene, J gene, clone size, V gene, CDR3 DNA, CDR3 protein. A D gene is named only where the DNA matches it firmly. A clone size is listed for some rows: how often the clone was seen (once, few, many), or a class if it is expanded.

d_gene: NA; j_gene: TRBJ1-4; abundance: NA; v_gene: TRBV6-5; CDR3nt: TGTGCCAGCAGTTACTCGATGGGGACCAGTGCAACTAATGAAAAACTGTTTTTT; CDR3aa: CASSYSMGTSATNEKLFF
d_gene: NA; j_gene: TRBJ2-2; abundance: NA; v_gene: TRBV3-1; CDR3nt: TGTGCCAGCACCCATCTGGGGGCGAGCGGGGAGCTGTTTTTT; CDR3aa: CASTHLGASGELFF
d_gene: NA; j_gene: TRBJ2-1; abundance: NA; v_gene: TRBV19; CDR3nt: TGTGCCAGTAGTCATGGGGGTAATGAGCAGTTCTTC; CDR3aa: CASSHGGNEQFF
d_gene: NA; j_gene: TRBJ2-7; abundance: NA; v_gene: TRBV7-9; CDR3nt: TGTGCCAGCAGCCCTACAGGGACCTACGAGCAGTACTTC; CDR3aa: CASSPTGTYEQYF
d_gene: NA; j_gene: TRBJ2-1; abundance: once; v_gene: TRBV4-3; CDR3nt: TGCGCCAGCAGCCAAGATAGGGGCACATACAATGAGCAGTTCTTC; CDR3aa: CASSQDRGTYNEQFF
d_gene: NA; j_gene: TRBJ2-3; abundance: NA; v_gene: TRBV7-9; CDR3nt: TGTGCCAGCAGCCCAGCGATAGCTTCAGATACGCAGTATTTT; CDR3aa: CASSPAIASDTQYF
d_gene: NA; j_gene: TRBJ1-1; abundance: once; v_gene: TRBV18; CDR3nt: TGTGCCAGCTCCCCAGGGAGGGGTTGGAACACTGAAGCTTTCTTT; CDR3aa: CASSPGRGWNTEAFF
d_gene: TRBD2; j_gene: TRBJ2-5; abundance: once; v_gene: TRBV6-5; CDR3nt: TGTGCCAGCAGTTACGTTGCGGGGGGCCCGGAGACCCAGTACTTC; CDR3aa: CASSYVAGGPETQYF
d_gene: NA; j_gene: TRBJ2-5; abundance: NA; v_gene: TRBV25-1; CDR3nt: TGTGCCAGCAGTGATCCGGGACCCTGGGGAGAGACCCAGTACTTC; CDR3aa: CASSDPGPWGETQYF
d_gene: NA; j_gene: TRBJ1-4; abundance: NA; v_gene: TRBV7-6; CDR3nt: TGTGCCAGCAGCCCAAGGCGGCAACTCGCAACTAATGAAAAACTGTTTTTT; CDR3aa: CASSPRRQLATNEKLFF
d_gene: TRBD2; j_gene: TRBJ2-3; abundance: NA; v_gene: TRBV30; CDR3nt: TGTGCCTGCGGACTAGCGGGGGGCCGAGATACGCAGTATTTT; CDR3aa: CACGLAGGRDTQYF
d_gene: TRBD1; j_gene: TRBJ1-1; abundance: NA; v_gene: TRBV9; CDR3nt: TGTGTCAACCAGGGACAGGCTAGAACTGAAGCTTTCTTT; CDR3aa: CVNQGQARTEAFF
d_gene: NA; j_gene: TRBJ1-5; abundance: NA; v_gene: TRBV3-1; CDR3nt: TGTGCCAGTCCCGTCTGGCAGTTCGCCTATGGCAATCAGCCCCAGCATTTT; CDR3aa: CASPVWQFAYGNQPQHF
d_gene: NA; j_gene: TRBJ1-4; abundance: NA; v_gene: TRBV29-1; CDR3nt: TGCAGCGTGGGGAATGAAAAACTGTTTTTT; CDR3aa: CSVGNEKLFF
d_gene: TRBD2; j_gene: TRBJ2-2; abundance: NA; v_gene: TRBV12-3/TRBV12-4; CDR3nt: TGTGCCAGCACCAACCCGGGGGGAATGACCGGGGAGCTGTTTTTT; CDR3aa: CASTNPGGMTGELFF
d_gene: TRBD1; j_gene: TRBJ1-2; abundance: NA; v_gene: TRBV6-5; CDR3nt: TGTGCCAGCAGTTACTCCGGGACAGGGGTCCAATTTAACTATGGCTACACCTTC; CDR3aa: CASSYSGTGVQFNYGYTF